This T cell receptor beta chain was observed in a study of follicular helper T cells after annual influenza vaccination. This sample's time point: 2015-2016 season, 7 days after influenza vaccination. Trimming removed 5 bases from V and 4 bases from J; junction bases left unmatched: 10. Germline V gene sequence: CDR1 MGHRA, CDR2 YSYEKL. The CDR3 totals 16 residues. The protocol was immunoSEQ multiplex PCR, while the TCRdb copy is restricted to in-frame clones and leaves out a portion. The sample lists 9,500 or so clones, 75% to 90% occurring once. The gene calls are TRBV4-1 and TRBJ1-1, with TRBD1 matching 10 bases. The sample here was CXCR5+ CD38- circulating T follicular helper cells from blood, taken 7 days after influenza vaccination. Regarding subset: circulating Tfh, non-naive CD4+CXCR5+PD-1+ (ICOS+CD38+ or ICOS-CD38-). This clonotype was obtained from an adult who received the influenza vaccine. CDR3 residues: CASSYRRDRGFTEAFF. CDR3 bases: TGCGCCAGCAGCTACAGACGGGACAGGGGCTTCACTGAAGCTTTCTTT.